This T cell receptor (beta chain) was retrieved from a study of tumor-infiltrating lymphocytes in primary liver carcinoma. Researchers generated TCR beta cDNA from roughly 520 ng of total RNA, relying on a constant-region primer. Researchers made the TCR beta libraries by running three nested multiplex PCR rounds with slightly modified ARM-PCR. Running around 9 cycles apiece, the first two PCR rounds relied on TRBV1-TRBV30 forward primers together with a C-beta reverse primer. MiXCR was run by TCRdb on the multiplex PCR reads, yielding one entry per CDR3 protein. The sample lists 300,000 to 350,000 distinct CDR3 sequences, less than 75% occurring once. Broader study findings: It was tumor-adjacent and tumor-blood pairs that overlapped less than tumor region pairs did.

Unsorted whole blood yielded blood RNA, and germline DNA was extracted as well. With chronic HBV infection, the patients were also treatment-naive. Preoperatively, peripheral blood was drawn, roughly 4 milliliters in total. Regarding this clonotype: Its antigen is still unknown. A much larger clonotype is one base distant, so this may be a read error.

There are 16 residues in the CDR3. Germline V lookup: CDR1 MNHNS, CDR2 SASEGT. V gave up 0 bases and J gave up 7 bases, with 16 bases separating them. The J gene is TRBJ2-1, the V gene TRBV6-1, with D possibly being TRBD2 (6 bases). Input material: peripheral blood. The clonotype was recovered from a man aged 35 to 55 with primary liver carcinoma and hepatitis B virus infection. CDR3 protein: CASSEASWRAWNEQFF. DNA for the CDR3: TGTGCCAGCAGTGAAGCGTCCTGGAGGGCTTGGAATGAGCAGTTCTTC.